A selection of T cell receptor beta chains follows, all from one sample in a study of blood T cell repertoires in COVID-19. Assay used: immunoSEQ multiplex PCR; TCRdb lists only in-frame clones, some missing. The sample includes 200,000 to 250,000 clones, 80% to 90% of them seen just once. Sequenced material: PBMCs or T cells enriched from blood (not recorded which). The receptors here all came from a woman in her fifties or sixties who had been exposed to COVID-19. Each CDR3 is given with its conserved first and last residue. D genes are given only for firm matches. Size values are once, few and many counts, or a class for expanded clones, and some rows have none.

11	TRBJ2-7	TRBV29-1	.	.	TGCAGCGTTGGGGGGGTGGCCGAGCAGTACTTC	CSVGGVAEQYF
15	TRBJ1-1	TRBV7-8	.	TRBD1	TGTGCCAGCAGCCAGACAGGGGGCAAGAACACTGAAGCTTTCTTT	CASSQTGGKNTEAFF
14	TRBJ2-3	TRBV7-6	.	.	TGTGCCAGCAGCCCCAGGGTTCGAGGAGATACGCAGTATTTT	CASSPRVRGDTQYF
13	TRBJ2-3	TRBV20-1	once	TRBD2	TGCAGTGCTAGTCGCGGGGGTTGGGATACGCAGTATTTT	CSASRGGWDTQYF
13	TRBJ1-1	TRBV6-5	few	.	TGTGCCAGCAGACCCACACTGAACACTGAAGCTTTCTTT	CASRPTLNTEAFF
11	TRBJ1-2	TRBV7-9	.	.	TGTGCCAGCAGCCGTTCCTATGGCTACACCTTC	CASSRSYGYTF
14	TRBJ1-5	TRBV12-5	.	TRBD1	TGTGCTAGTGGTTTAGGGGGCAACAATCAGCCCCAGCATTTT	CASGLGGNNQPQHF
16	TRBJ1-2	TRBV7-8	.	.	TGTGCCAGCAGCTTAGGGCAGGGATCCCAACTTTATGGCTACACCTTC	CASSLGQGSQLYGYTF
15	TRBJ1-3	TRBV28	.	.	TGTGCCAGCATCCCTTCAGAGGGATTCAGAAACACCATATATTTT	CASIPSEGFRNTIYF
13	TRBJ1-4	TRBV30	.	.	TGTGCCTGGAGAGGGGAAGTGGGGGAAAAACTGTTTTTT	CAWRGEVGEKLFF
18	TRBJ2-3	TRBV28	.	TRBD1	TGTGCCAGCAGTTTCCCCTTGGGACAGGGGGCATCAGCAGATACGCAGTATTTT	CASSFPLGQGASADTQYF
11	TRBJ1-4	TRBV29-1	.	.	TGCAGCGTTGGGGGGCTTGGGAAACTGTTTTTT	CSVGGLGKLFF
13	TRBJ1-1	TRBV11-1	few	TRBD1	TGTGCCAGCAGCTTGAACAGGGGGTCTGAAGCTTTCTTT	CASSLNRGSEAFF
16	TRBJ2-1	TRBV5-4	.	TRBD2	TGTGCCAGCAGCTTGACCCTAGCGGGGGGGAGGAATGAGCAGTTCTTC	CASSLTLAGGRNEQFF
15	TRBJ1-4	TRBV5-6	.	.	TGTGCCAGCAGCGCCCAGGGGAAGGGGGATGAAAAACTGTTTTTT	CASSAQGKGDEKLFF
14	TRBJ1-2	TRBV27	.	.	TGTGCCAGCAGTTCGGAACAGGGACACTATGGCTACACCTTC	CASSSEQGHYGYTF
18	TRBJ2-5	TRBV2	.	TRBD2	TGTGCCAGCAGTGACACCTTGGGAAGACTAGCGGGGGAAGAGACCCAGTACTTC	CASSDTLGRLAGEETQYF
16	TRBJ2-7	TRBV7-8	.	.	TGTGCCAGCAGCCCAACGAACCCGGGACTGAGTGACGAGCAGTACTTC	CASSPTNPGLSDEQYF
15	TRBJ1-6	TRBV4-3	.	.	TGCGCCAGCAGCCAAGGGTACAGGTCGGATTCACCCCTCCACTTT	CASSQGYRSDSPLHF
13	TRBJ1-2	TRBV12-3/TRBV12-4	.	.	TGTGCCAGCAGTTCGGGGTCAAACTATGGCTACACCTTC	CASSSGSNYGYTF
14	TRBJ1-1	TRBV24-1	.	TRBD1	TGTGCCACCAAGCCGGGGCAGGGGGACACTGAAGCTTTCTTT	CATKPGQGDTEAFF
14	TRBJ1-2	TRBV6-5	.	.	TGTGCCAGCAGACAGCTTCCTCCTAACTATGGCTACACCTTC	CASRQLPPNYGYTF
12	TRBJ1-2	TRBV28	.	.	TGTGCCAGCAGTTTAACGGGGAATGGCTACACCTTC	CASSLTGNGYTF
18	TRBJ2-1	TRBV6-1	once	TRBD2	TGTGCCAGCAGTGCGGTCCGCAGAGCGGGGTCCTCCTACAATGAGCAGTTCTTC	CASSAVRRAGSSYNEQFF
15	TRBJ2-3	TRBV15	.	TRBD2	TGTGCCACCAGCCCTAGCGGGGGGGCCACAGATACGCAGTATTTT	CATSPSGGATDTQYF
14	TRBJ2-2	TRBV3-1/TRBV3-2	.	.	TGTGCCAGCACCTGGGGCGCAGGCACCGGGGAGCTGTTTTTT	CASTWGAGTGELFF
16	TRBJ2-5	TRBV7-2	.	.	TGTGCCAGCAGCCCGACTAGTCGTACGTACCAAGAGACCCAGTACTTC	CASSPTSRTYQETQYF
13	TRBJ2-2	TRBV5-1	.	TRBD2	TGCGCCAGCAGCCTAAAGCGGGGCGGGGAGCTGTTTTTT	CASSLKRGGELFF
14	TRBJ2-2	TRBV2	once	.	TGTGCCAGCAGGGCGGACAGTAACACCGGGGAGCTGTTTTTT	CASRADSNTGELFF
13	TRBJ1-3	TRBV5-6	.	.	TGTGCCAGCAGCTGGACAGCCTCGGCCACCATATATTTT	CASSWTASATIYF
15	TRBJ1-1	TRBV18	.	TRBD1	TGTGCCAGCTCAAACGGACAGGTAGACAGCACTGAAGCTTTCTTT	CASSNGQVDSTEAFF
12	TRBJ1-1	TRBV7-2	few	.	TGTGCCAGCAGCTCCTGGGGGGGTGAAGCTTTCTTT	CASSSWGGEAFF
14	TRBJ1-1	TRBV27	.	.	TGTGCCAGCACACCTTGGGGGGGTGGCACTGAAGCTTTCTTT	CASTPWGGGTEAFF
14	TRBJ1-2	TRBV29-1	.	TRBD1	TGCAGCGTTGATAGGCAGGGGGCGACCCATGGCTACACCTTC	CSVDRQGATHGYTF
15	TRBJ1-1	TRBV5-1	.	.	TGCGCCAGCAGCTTGCTCTGGGCGATGAACACTGAAGCTTTCTTT	CASSLLWAMNTEAFF
18	TRBJ2-1	TRBV24-1	.	TRBD2	TGTGCCACCAGTGATACCCAACCGGGACTAGGCGGTTACAATGAGCAGTTCTTC	CATSDTQPGLGGYNEQFF
17	TRBJ2-5	TRBV10-3	once	TRBD1	TGTGCCATCAGCAGACGACAGGGCGTACAGTTAGGAGAGACCCAGTACTTC	CAISRRQGVQLGETQYF
13	TRBJ1-1	TRBV19	.	.	TGTGCCAGTAGTAACCCCGCAACGGGGGAAGCTTTCTTT	CASSNPATGEAFF
16	TRBJ2-3	TRBV24-1	.	TRBD1	TGTGCCACCAGTGACCAACAGGGGTGGAGCACAGATACGCAGTATTTT	CATSDQQGWSTDTQYF
13	TRBJ1-6	TRBV10-1	.	TRBD1	TGCGCCAGCTCCAGACAGGGGAATTCACCCCTCCACTTT	CASSRQGNSPLHF
16	TRBJ1-2	TRBV30	.	TRBD1	TGTGCCTGGAGTCCCCCTGCCCCGGGACAGGGGACCGGCTACACCTTC	CAWSPPAPGQGTGYTF